Only a few counts were recorded for the clone carrying this T cell receptor beta chain. Its antigen is as yet unknown. This entry belongs to a study of T cells in Graves' hyperthyroidism and ophthalmopathy. About the study: Sampling of peripheral blood happened at initial diagnosis, prior to any treatment.

The diagnostic basis comprised clinical symptoms, serum thyroxine and TRAb, thyroid ultrasound and orbital computed tomography. Whole-study results and caveats: A model built on 13 V-J features separated ophthalmopathy from stable hyperthyroidism. The model made its ophthalmopathy prediction, and onset followed a median approximately 7 months later.

J lost 6 bases, V lost 4 bases, and 5 bases had no gene match. The CDR3 covers 14 residues. CDR1 and CDR2 from the germline V gene are ENHRY and SYGVKD. From RNA transcripts, TCR beta CDR3 regions were amplified. The primer set for the first-round RT-PCR of the TCR CDR3 was HTBI. TCRdb passed the multiplex PCR reads through MiXCR, listing each CDR3 protein once. This repertoire shows more than 450,000 distinct CDR3 sequences, about 20% found once; its top ten account for approximately 48%. The sample was blood. The sequence derives from a man aged 40-49 years with Graves' ophthalmopathy. The chain employs TRBV10-3 and TRBJ2-7, with 11 nucleotides matching TRBD1. DNA for the CDR3: TGTGCCATCAGTGTGGGGACAGGGGGAAGCGAGCAGTACTTC. This encodes CAISVGTGGSEQYF.